A selection of T cell receptor beta chains follows, all from one sample in a study of naive and memory T cell subsets. One entry per CDR3 protein, called by TCRdb with MiXCR from the UMI-ligation and nested PCR reads. The sample holds tens of thousands of distinct CDR3 sequences, approximately 18% seen once. The sample consisted of effector memory CD4+ T cells from blood. The receptors stem from a human donor in good health. The CDR3 runs from the conserved cysteine through the conserved F or W. D genes are given only for firm matches. Not all rows give a size; the values are once, few, many and, for expanded clones, a class.

v_call	clone_size	d_call	cdr3_length	j_call	cdr3_aa	cdr3_nt
TRBV19	few	-	14	TRBJ1-2	CASSRLDFGYGYTF	TGTGCCAGTAGCCGCCTGGACTTTGGATATGGCTACACCTTC
TRBV28	few	-	14	TRBJ2-1	CASSGYLNYNEQFF	TGTGCCAGCAGTGGATACTTAAACTACAATGAGCAGTTCTTC
TRBV9	many	-	14	TRBJ2-7	CASSNPLKSYEQYF	TGTGCCAGCAGCAACCCACTAAAATCCTACGAGCAGTACTTC
TRBV5-8	many	-	15	TRBJ1-3	CASSLTRDSGNTIYF	TGTGCCAGCAGCTTGACAAGGGACTCTGGAAACACCATATATTTT
TRBV29-1	few	TRBD2	14	TRBJ2-1	CSVPGLGGGNEQFF	TGCAGCGTTCCGGGACTCGGCGGGGGTAATGAGCAGTTCTTC
TRBV6-6	many	-	15	TRBJ1-5	CASSYSREGYEPQHF	TGTGCCAGCAGTTACTCTAGGGAGGGATATGAGCCCCAGCATTTT
TRBV29-1	few	-	12	TRBJ2-7	CSVRQMNYEQYF	TGCAGCGTTCGTCAGATGAACTACGAGCAGTACTTC
TRBV28	medium-sized	TRBD1	16	TRBJ1-5	CASSSLGTGLNQPQHF	TGTGCCAGCAGTTCTCTAGGGACAGGTTTGAATCAGCCCCAGCATTTT
TRBV20-1	medium-sized	-	13	TRBJ2-7	CSAPDGNSYEQYF	TGCAGTGCCCCAGACGGGAACTCCTACGAGCAGTACTTC
TRBV6-5	many	-	13	TRBJ1-5	CASRPGAKQPQHF	TGTGCCAGCAGACCGGGAGCGAAACAGCCCCAGCATTTT
TRBV28	many	TRBD2	20	TRBJ2-2	CASSLGTSGWKGIGTGELFF	TGTGCCAGCAGCCTCGGGACTAGCGGGTGGAAGGGAATTGGCACCGGGGAGCTGTTTTTT
TRBV6-1	-	TRBD2	15	TRBJ2-1	CASMGLAGAYNEQFF	TGTGCCAGCATGGGACTAGCGGGAGCCTACAATGAGCAGTTCTTC
TRBV20-1	many	-	12	TRBJ2-7	CSAGGQGYEQYF	TGCAGTGCTGGTGGTCAGGGCTACGAGCAGTACTTC
TRBV20-1	-	TRBD1	15	TRBJ1-3	CSARDMQGAGNTIYF	TGCAGTGCTAGAGATATGCAGGGGGCCGGAAACACCATATATTTT
TRBV19	many	TRBD1	15	TRBJ1-5	CASKEGGFSNQPQHF	TGTGCCAGTAAGGAAGGGGGCTTTAGCAATCAGCCCCAGCATTTT
TRBV7-9	once	TRBD1	14	TRBJ2-7	CASSPTGGAYEQYF	TGTGCCAGCAGCCCCACAGGGGGCGCCTACGAGCAGTACTTC
TRBV30	few	-	13	TRBJ1-1	CAWSVGGRTEAFF	TGTGCCTGGAGTGTAGGGGGTAGGACTGAAGCTTTCTTT
TRBV3-1	many	-	12	TRBJ1-4	CASSQVREKLFF	TGTGCCAGCAGCCAAGTTCGTGAAAAACTGTTTTTT
TRBV6-5	few	-	14	TRBJ1-2	CASSYSRPTWGYTF	TGTGCCAGCAGTTACTCGAGACCAACCTGGGGCTACACCTTC
TRBV6-5	-	TRBD2	15	TRBJ2-5	CASSPAGGGRETQYF	TGTGCCAGCAGCCCCGCGGGGGGCGGGCGGGAGACCCAGTACTTC
TRBV6-1	-	TRBD2	16	TRBJ2-1	CASSEIGGRAVSAQFF	TGTGCCAGCAGTGAAATCGGCGGGAGGGCCGTAAGTGCGCAGTTCTTC
TRBV20-1	-	TRBD1	16	TRBJ2-3	CSARDPWTGRIDTQYF	TGCAGTGCTAGAGACCCCTGGACAGGCCGCATAGATACGCAGTATTTT
TRBV28	few	-	12	TRBJ2-7	CASRNSPYEQYF	TGTGCCAGCAGGAACAGTCCCTACGAGCAGTACTTC
TRBV30	-	-	12	TRBJ2-7	CASYQGGYEQYF	TGTGCCAGCTATCAAGGAGGCTACGAGCAGTACTTC
TRBV6-1	-	-	14	TRBJ2-5	CATQWGRSMETQYF	TGTGCCACCCAGTGGGGCAGGTCGATGGAGACCCAGTACTTC
TRBV29-1	many	-	14	TRBJ2-1	CSSRDPRPYNEQFF	TGCAGCTCCCGGGACCCGAGACCCTACAATGAGCAGTTCTTC
TRBV28	-	-	16	TRBJ1-5	CASSLTRAGSNQPQHF	TGTGCCAGCAGCCTGACCCGGGCCGGCAGTAATCAGCCCCAGCATTTT
TRBV12-5	few	-	14	TRBJ2-3	CASGLDRLRDTQYF	TGTGCTAGTGGTTTGGATCGCCTACGAGATACGCAGTATTTT
TRBV6-1	-	TRBD2	16	TRBJ2-1	CASSYRLAGGGNEQFF	TGTGCCAGCAGCTATAGACTAGCGGGAGGTGGCAATGAGCAGTTCTTC
TRBV20-1	many	-	11	TRBJ1-1	CSTDQGTEAFF	TGCAGTACTGACCAGGGGACTGAAGCTTTCTTT
TRBV7-2	few	TRBD2	15	TRBJ2-5	CASSLRSAGGETQYF	TGTGCCAGCAGCCTCCGTTCGGCGGGAGGAGAGACCCAGTACTTC
TRBV7-2	few	-	14	TRBJ2-5	CASSVGWGLETQYF	TGTGCCAGCAGCGTAGGTTGGGGGCTAGAGACCCAGTACTTC
TRBV12-5	-	-	11	TRBJ2-3	CASGFADTQYF	TGTGCTAGTGGTTTCGCAGATACGCAGTATTTT
TRBV5-1	few	TRBD2	15	TRBJ2-1	CASSDGTSGNNEQFF	TGCGCCAGCAGCGACGGGACTAGCGGGAACAATGAGCAGTTCTTC
TRBV7-9	many	-	13	TRBJ2-1	CASSLAPGFEQFF	TGTGCCAGCAGCTTAGCGCCCGGGTTTGAGCAGTTCTTC
TRBV21-1	-	-	14	TRBJ1-5	CASSKGRANQPQHF	TGTGCCAGCAGCAAGGGTAGGGCAAATCAGCCCCAGCATTTT
TRBV29-1	-	-	11	TRBJ2-2	CTAADTGELFF	TGCACCGCGGCAGACACCGGGGAGCTGTTTTTT
TRBV28	few	TRBD2	16	TRBJ2-3	CASSSGASGQKDTQYF	TGTGCCAGCAGTTCAGGAGCTAGCGGGCAAAAAGATACGCAGTATTTT
TRBV10-3	-	-	14	TRBJ2-2	CAISESAGGGELFF	TGTGCCATCAGTGAGTCGGCAGGCGGGGGGGAGCTGTTTTTT